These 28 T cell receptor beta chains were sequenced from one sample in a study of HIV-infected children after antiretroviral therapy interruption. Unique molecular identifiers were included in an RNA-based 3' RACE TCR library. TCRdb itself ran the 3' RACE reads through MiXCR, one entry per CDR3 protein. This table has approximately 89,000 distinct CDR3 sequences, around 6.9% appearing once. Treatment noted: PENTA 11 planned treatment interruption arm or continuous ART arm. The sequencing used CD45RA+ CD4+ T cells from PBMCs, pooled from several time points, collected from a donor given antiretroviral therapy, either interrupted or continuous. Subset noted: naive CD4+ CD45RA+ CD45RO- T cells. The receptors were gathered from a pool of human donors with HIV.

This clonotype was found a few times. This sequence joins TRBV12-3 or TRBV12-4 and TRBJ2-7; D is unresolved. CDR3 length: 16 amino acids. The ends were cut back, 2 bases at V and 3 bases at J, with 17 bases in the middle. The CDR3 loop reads CASSLRVPGDGYEQYF. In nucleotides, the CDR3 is TGTGCCAGCAGTTTACGGGTTCCCGGCGACGGCTACGAGCAGTACTTC.

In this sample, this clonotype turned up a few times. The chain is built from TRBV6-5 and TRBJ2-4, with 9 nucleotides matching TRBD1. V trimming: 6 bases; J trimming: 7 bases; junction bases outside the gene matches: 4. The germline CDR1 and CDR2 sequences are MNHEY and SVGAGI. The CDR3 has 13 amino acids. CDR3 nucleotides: TGTGCCAGCAGGAGACAGGGGGGGAACATTCAGTACTTC. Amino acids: CASRRQGGNIQYF.

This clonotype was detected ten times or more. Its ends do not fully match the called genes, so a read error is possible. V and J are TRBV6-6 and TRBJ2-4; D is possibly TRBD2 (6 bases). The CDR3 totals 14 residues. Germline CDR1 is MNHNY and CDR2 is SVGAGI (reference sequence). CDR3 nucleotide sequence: TGTGCCAGCAGTGATGGGGGGAGTCAAAACACCTTGTACTTT. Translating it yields CASSDGGSQNTLYF.

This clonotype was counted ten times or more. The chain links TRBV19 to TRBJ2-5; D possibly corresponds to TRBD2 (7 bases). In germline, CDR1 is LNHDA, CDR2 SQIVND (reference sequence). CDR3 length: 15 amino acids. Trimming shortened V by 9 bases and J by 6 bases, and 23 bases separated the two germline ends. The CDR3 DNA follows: TGTGCCAGCAACAACGGGGGGCAGAGAGCGCAGACCCAGTACTTC. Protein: CASNNGGQRAQTQYF. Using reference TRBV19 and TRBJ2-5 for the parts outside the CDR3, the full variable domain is DGGITQSPKYLFRKEGQNVTLSCEQNLNHDAMYWYRQDPGQGLRLIYYSQIVNDFQKGDIAEGYSVSREKKESFPLTVTSAQKNPTAFYLCASNNGGQRAQTQYFGPGTRLLVL.

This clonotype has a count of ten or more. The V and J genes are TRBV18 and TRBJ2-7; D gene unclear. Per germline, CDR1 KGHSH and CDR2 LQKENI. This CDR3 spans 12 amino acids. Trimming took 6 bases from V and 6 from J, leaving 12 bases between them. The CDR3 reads CASSTKPGEQYF. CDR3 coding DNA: TGTGCCAGCTCCACCAAGCCTGGCGAGCAGTACTTC.

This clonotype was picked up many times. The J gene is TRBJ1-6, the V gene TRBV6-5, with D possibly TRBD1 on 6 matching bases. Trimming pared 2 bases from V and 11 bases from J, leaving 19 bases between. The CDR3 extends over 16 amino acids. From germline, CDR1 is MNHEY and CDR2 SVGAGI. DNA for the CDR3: TGTGCCAGCAGTTACCCGTTAGGGAGGGGGTGGGCACCCCTCCACTTT. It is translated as CASSYPLGRGWAPLHF.

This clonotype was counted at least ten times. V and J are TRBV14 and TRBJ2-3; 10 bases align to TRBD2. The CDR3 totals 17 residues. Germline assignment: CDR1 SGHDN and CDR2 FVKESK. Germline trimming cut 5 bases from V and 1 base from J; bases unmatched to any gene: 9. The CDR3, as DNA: TGTGCCAGCAGCGGAGGGCTCGGACTAGCGGGCACAGATACGCAGTATTTT. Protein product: CASSGGLGLAGTDTQYF.

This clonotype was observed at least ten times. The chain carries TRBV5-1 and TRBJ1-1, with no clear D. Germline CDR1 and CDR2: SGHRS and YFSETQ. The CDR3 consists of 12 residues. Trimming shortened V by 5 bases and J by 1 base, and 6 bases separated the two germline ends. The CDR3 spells CASRTTNTEAFF. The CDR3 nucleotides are TGCGCCAGCAGGACGACGAACACTGAAGCTTTCTTT.

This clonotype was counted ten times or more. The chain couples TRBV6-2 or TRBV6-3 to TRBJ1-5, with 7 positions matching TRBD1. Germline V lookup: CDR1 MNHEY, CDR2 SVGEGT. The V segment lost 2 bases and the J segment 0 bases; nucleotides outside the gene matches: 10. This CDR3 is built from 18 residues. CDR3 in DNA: TGTGCCAGCAGTTACGAGGGACAGTTTACGGATAGCAATCAGCCCCAGCATTTT. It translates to CASSYEGQFTDSNQPQHF.

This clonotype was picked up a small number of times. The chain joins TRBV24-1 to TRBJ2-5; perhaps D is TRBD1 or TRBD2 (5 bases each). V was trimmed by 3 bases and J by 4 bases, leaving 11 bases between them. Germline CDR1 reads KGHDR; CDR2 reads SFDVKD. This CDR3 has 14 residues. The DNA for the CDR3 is TGTGCCACCAGTGATACGGGGCTGAGAGAGACCCAGTACTTC. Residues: CATSDTGLRETQYF.

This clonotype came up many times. The CDR3 here is CASSFAANYGYTF. CDR3 DNA: TGTGCCAGCAGTTTCGCCGCAAACTATGGCTACACCTTC. The chain couples TRBV28 to TRBJ1-2, with D hard to call. V was pared by 3 bases and J by 2 bases, with 7 bases between. Per germline, CDR1 MDHEN and CDR2 SYDVKM. There are 13 residues in the CDR3.

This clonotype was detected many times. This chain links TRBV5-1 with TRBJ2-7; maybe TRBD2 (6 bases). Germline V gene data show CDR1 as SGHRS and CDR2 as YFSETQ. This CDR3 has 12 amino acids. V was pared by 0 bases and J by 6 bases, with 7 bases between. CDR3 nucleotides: TGCGCCAGCAGCTTGGACGGGGGCGAGCAGTACTTC. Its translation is CASSLDGGEQYF.

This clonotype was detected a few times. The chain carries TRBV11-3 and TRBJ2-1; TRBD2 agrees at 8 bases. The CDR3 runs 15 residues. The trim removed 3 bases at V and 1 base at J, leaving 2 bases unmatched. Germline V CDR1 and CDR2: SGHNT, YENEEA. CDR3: CASSLGGRSYNEQFF. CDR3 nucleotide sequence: TGTGCCAGCAGCTTGGGCGGGAGGTCCTACAATGAGCAGTTCTTC.

This chain's CDR3 is CASSQEATQYF. The CDR3 region has the DNA TGTGCCAGCAGCCAAGAGGCTACGCAGTATTTT. The chain carries TRBV3-1 and TRBJ2-3; no clear D. The CDR3 totals 11 residues. Germline loops: CDR1 LGHDT, CDR2 YNNKEL (reference sequence). V lost 0 bases and J 8 bases, leaving 3 bases between the germline ends.

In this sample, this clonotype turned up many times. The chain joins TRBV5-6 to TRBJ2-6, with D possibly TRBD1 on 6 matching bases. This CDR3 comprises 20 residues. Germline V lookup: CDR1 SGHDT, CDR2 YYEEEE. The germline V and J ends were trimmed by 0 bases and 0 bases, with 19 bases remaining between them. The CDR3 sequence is CASSLVSRPGQFSGANVLTF. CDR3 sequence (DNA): TGTGCCAGCAGCTTGGTCTCTCGACCGGGACAATTCTCTGGGGCCAACGTCCTGACTTTC.

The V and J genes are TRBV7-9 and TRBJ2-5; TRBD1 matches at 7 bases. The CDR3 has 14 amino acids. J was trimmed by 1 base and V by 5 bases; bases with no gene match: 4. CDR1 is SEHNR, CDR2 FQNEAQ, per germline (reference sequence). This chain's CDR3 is CASSAAGGQETQYF. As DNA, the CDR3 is TGTGCCAGCAGCGCCGCAGGGGGCCAAGAGACCCAGTACTTC.

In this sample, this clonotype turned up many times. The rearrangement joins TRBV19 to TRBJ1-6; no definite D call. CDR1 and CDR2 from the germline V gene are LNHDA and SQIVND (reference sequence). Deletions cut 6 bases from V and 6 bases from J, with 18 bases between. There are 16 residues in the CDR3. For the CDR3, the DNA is TGTGCCAGTAGGAAGACTAACCAACGAGGTAATTCACCCCTCCACTTT. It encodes CASRKTNQRGNSPLHF.

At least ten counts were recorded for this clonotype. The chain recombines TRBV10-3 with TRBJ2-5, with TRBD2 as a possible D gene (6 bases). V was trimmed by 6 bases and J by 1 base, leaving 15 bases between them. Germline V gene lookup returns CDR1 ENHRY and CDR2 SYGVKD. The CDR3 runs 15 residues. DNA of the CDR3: TGTGCCATCAGCAGCGGGCCCCCCCCCCAAGAGACCCAGTACTTC. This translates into CAISSGPPPQETQYF.

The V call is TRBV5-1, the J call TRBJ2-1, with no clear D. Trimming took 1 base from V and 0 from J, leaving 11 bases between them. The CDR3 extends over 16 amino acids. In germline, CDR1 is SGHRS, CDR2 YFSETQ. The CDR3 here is CASSLRFGDSYNEQFF. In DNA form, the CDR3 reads TGCGCCAGCAGCTTGAGGTTTGGAGACTCCTACAATGAGCAGTTCTTC.

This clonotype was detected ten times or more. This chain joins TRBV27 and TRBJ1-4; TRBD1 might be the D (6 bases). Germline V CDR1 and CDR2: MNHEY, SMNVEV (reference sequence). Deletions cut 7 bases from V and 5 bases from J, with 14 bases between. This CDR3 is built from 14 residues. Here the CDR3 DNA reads TGTGCCAGCACCACTCTCACAGGGAATGAAAAACTGTTTTTT. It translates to CASTTLTGNEKLFF.

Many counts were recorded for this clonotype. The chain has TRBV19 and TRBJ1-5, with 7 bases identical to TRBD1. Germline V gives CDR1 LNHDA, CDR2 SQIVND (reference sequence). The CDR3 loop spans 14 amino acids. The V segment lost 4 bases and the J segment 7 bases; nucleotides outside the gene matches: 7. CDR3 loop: CASSTTGPSQPQHF. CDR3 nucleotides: TGTGCCAGTAGTACGACAGGGCCTTCCCAGCCCCAGCATTTT.

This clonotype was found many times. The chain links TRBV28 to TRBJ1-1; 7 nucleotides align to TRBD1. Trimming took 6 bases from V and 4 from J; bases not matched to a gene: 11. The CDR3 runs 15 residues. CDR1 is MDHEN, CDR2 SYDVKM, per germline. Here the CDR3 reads CASSLQGWVGTEAFF. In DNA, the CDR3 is TGTGCCAGCAGCTTACAGGGGTGGGTTGGCACTGAAGCTTTCTTT. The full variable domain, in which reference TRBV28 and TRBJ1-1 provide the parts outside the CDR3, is DVKVTQSSRYLVKRTGEKVFLECVQDMDHENMFWYRQDPGLGLRLIYFSYDVKMKEKGDIPEGYSVSREKKERFSLILESASTNQTSMYLCASSLQGWVGTEAFFGQGTRLTVV.

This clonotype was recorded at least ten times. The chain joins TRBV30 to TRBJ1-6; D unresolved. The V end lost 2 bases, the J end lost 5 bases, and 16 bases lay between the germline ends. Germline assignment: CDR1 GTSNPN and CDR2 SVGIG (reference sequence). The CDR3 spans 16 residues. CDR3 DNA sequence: TGTGCCTGGAGTCAAGACGGAGGCTCAAATAATTCACCCCTCCACTTT. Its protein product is CAWSQDGGSNNSPLHF.

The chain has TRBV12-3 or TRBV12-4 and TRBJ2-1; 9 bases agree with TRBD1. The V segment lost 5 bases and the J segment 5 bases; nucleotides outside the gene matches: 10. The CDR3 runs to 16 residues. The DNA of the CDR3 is TGTGCCAGCAGTCCTCGACAGGGGGTACATCACAATGAGCAGTTCTTC. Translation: CASSPRQGVHHNEQFF.

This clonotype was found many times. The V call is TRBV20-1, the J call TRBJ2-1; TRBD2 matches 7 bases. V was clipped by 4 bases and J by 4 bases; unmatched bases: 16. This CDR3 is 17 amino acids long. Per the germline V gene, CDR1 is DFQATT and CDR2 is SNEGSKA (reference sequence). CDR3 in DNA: TGCAGTGCTACCCGATATAGACTAAGCGGGGAGTACAATGAGCAGTTCTTC. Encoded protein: CSATRYRLSGEYNEQFF.

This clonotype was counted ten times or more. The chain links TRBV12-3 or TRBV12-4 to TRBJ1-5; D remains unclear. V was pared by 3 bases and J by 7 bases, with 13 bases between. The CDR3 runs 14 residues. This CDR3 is CASSFYGVNQPQHF. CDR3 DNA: TGTGCCAGCAGTTTCTATGGGGTCAACCAGCCCCAGCATTTT.

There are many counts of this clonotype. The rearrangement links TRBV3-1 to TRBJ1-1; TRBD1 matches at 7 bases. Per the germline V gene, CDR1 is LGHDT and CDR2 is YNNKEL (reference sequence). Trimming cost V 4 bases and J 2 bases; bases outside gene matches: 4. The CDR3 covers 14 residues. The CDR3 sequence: CASSRGQSNTEAFF. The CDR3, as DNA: TGTGCCAGCAGCCGGGGACAGAGTAACACTGAAGCTTTCTTT.

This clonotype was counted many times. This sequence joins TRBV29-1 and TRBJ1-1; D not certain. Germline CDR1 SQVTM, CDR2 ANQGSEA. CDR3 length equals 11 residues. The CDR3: CTSGVGPEAFF. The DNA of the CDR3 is TGCACCTCGGGAGTTGGTCCTGAAGCTTTCTTT.